A single sample is the source of the 2 T cell receptor beta chains below, sequenced in a study of cytomegalovirus exposure and HLA in healthy donors. In the PCR, 60 Vbeta and 13 Jbeta primers were used. Sequencing used immunoSEQ multiplex PCR; TCRdb keeps in-frame clones, though not all of them. This table holds 160,000 or so clones, 70% to 80% found once. Input material: PBMCs. The origin of the receptors is a man aged 25 to 40 in good health and CMV-seronegative.

The chain combines TRBV30 with TRBJ2-3, with 10 bases aligning to TRBD2. The CDR3 extends over 13 amino acids. Per the germline V gene, CDR1 is GTSNPN and CDR2 is SVGIG (reference sequence). J gave up 3 bases and V 6 bases, and 3 bases lay outside the gene matches. CDR3 residues: CACLLAGTDTQYF. Here the CDR3 DNA reads TGTGCCTGTCTACTAGCGGGAACAGATACGCAGTATTTT.

The rearrangement links TRBV5-1 to TRBJ2-2; the D gene is possibly TRBD1 (6 bases). Germline V CDR1 and CDR2: SGHRS, YFSETQ. V was pared by 4 bases and J by 1 base, with 8 bases between. CDR3 length: 14 amino acids. The CDR3 DNA sequence: TGCGCCAGCAGCCCGGGACAGAACACCGGGGAGCTGTTTTTT. Its protein is CASSPGQNTGELFF.